The 21 T cell receptor beta chains presented below share a single source sample, sequenced in a study of T cells after yellow fever vaccination (dated by TCRdb to between 2018 and 2021). The library was made by 5' RACE. TCRdb records Illumina NovaSeq 6000 as the sequencer. TCRdb reanalyzed the raw reads on its own, using fastp at Q25 for trimming and MiXCR for clone calling, and kept in-frame beta chains. Rows matching on CDR3 protein sequence are summarized as one entry with the most common DNA and genes. Across this sample there are 250,000 to 400,000 distinct CDR3 sequences, with approximately 4.5% seen only once. Clones ranked in the top ten supply approximately 20% of the sample. What the treatment or condition label conveys for this sample: live attenuated yellow fever vaccine strain. The sequenced sample was PBMCs, obtained 15 days after the yellow fever booster vaccination. The receptors were sampled from a man aged 18 to 29 who received the YFV17D yellow fever vaccine.

This clonotype was counted a few times. This rearrangement joins TRBV4-2 to TRBJ2-5; TRBD2 matches at 10 bases. The CDR3 has 19 residues. Germline V CDR1 and CDR2: LGHNA, YNFKEQ. With V trimmed by 4 bases and J by 0 bases, 14 bases remained unmatched. CDR3 amino acids: CASSPMVAGGLVDQETQYF. For the CDR3, the DNA is TGTGCCAGCAGCCCTATGGTAGCGGGGGGACTAGTCGACCAAGAGACCCAGTACTTC.

The sample holds many counts of this clonotype. This rearrangement joins TRBV12-3 or TRBV12-4 to TRBJ2-7; D gene unclear. Trimming cost V 3 bases and J 12 bases, with 15 bases left between them. The CDR3 extends over 12 amino acids. The CDR3 sequence is CASSFSRGIWYF. The CDR3 region has the DNA TGTGCCAGCAGTTTCAGCCGCGGAATCTGGTACTTC.

This clonotype was observed a few times. The chain uses TRBV12-3 or TRBV12-4 and TRBJ2-1, with 7 bases aligning to TRBD2. V lost 3 bases to trimming and J lost 4 bases; unmatched junction nucleotides: 6. The CDR3 length is 15 residues. The CDR3 is CASSLGAGSYNEQFF. CDR3 coding DNA: TGTGCCAGCAGTTTGGGAGCGGGGTCATACAATGAGCAGTTCTTC.

This clonotype was detected ten times or more. The chain recombines TRBV15 with TRBJ2-3; 7 bases align to TRBD1. The CDR3 has 15 amino acids. J lost 2 bases, V lost 4 bases, and 6 bases had no gene match. Per the germline V gene, CDR1 is LNHNV and CDR2 is YYDKDF (reference sequence). The CDR3 loop is CATSIQGSPTDTQYF. As DNA, the CDR3 is TGTGCCACCAGCATACAGGGGAGCCCCACAGATACGCAGTATTTT.

The chain combines TRBV7-9 with TRBJ2-1; TRBD1 might be the D (6 bases). This CDR3 spans 15 amino acids. Germline loops: CDR1 SEHNR, CDR2 FQNEAQ (reference sequence). Trimming took off 4 bases at V and 5 bases at J, with 15 bases between the two ends. CDR3 DNA: TGTGCCAGCAGCTGGACAGACCGAACGAACAATGAGCAGTTCTTC. It yields the protein CASSWTDRTNNEQFF.

This clonotype appeared a few times. The chain joins TRBV24-1 to TRBJ2-3; no firm D call. The CDR3 loop spans 13 amino acids. Germline V gives CDR1 KGHDR, CDR2 SFDVKD. V lost 2 bases and J 3 bases, leaving 5 bases between the germline ends. The CDR3 nucleotides are TGTGCCACCAGTGATTACGGGACAGATACGCAGTATTTT. Translated: CATSDYGTDTQYF.

This clonotype was seen at least ten times. This could be a read error, since a much larger clone is one nucleotide away. The genes are TRBV7-9 and TRBJ2-2; D is ambiguous. Germline loops: CDR1 SEHNR, CDR2 FQNEAQ (reference sequence). The CDR3 is made up of 13 amino acids. V dropped 7 bases and J dropped 0 bases, with 6 bases sitting between them. The CDR3 nucleotides are TGTGCCAGCATTGAGGCGAACACCGGGGAGCTGTTTTTT. Translated, it gives CASIEANTGELFF.

The V gene is TRBV5-1, the J gene TRBJ2-5; D gene unclear. Per germline, CDR1 SGHRS and CDR2 YFSETQ. V gave up 4 bases and J gave up 3 bases, with 7 bases separating them. CDR3 length: 12 residues. The CDR3 protein is CASSDWKETQYF. DNA of the CDR3: TGCGCCAGCAGCGACTGGAAAGAGACCCAGTACTTC.

This clonotype was observed a handful of times. The chain carries TRBV5-1 and TRBJ1-5, with 8 bases that match TRBD1. After removal of 4 bases from V and 3 bases from J, the junction contained 9 bases not matched to a gene. The CDR3 totals 16 residues. Per germline, CDR1 SGHRS and CDR2 YFSETQ. The CDR3 nucleotides are TGCGCCAGCAGCCCCGGACAGGGCCAAGCCAATCAGCCCCAGCATTTT. It yields the protein CASSPGQGQANQPQHF.

Many counts were recorded for this clonotype. This chain joins TRBV6-5 and TRBJ2-5, with D unresolved. CDR1 is MNHEY and CDR2 is SVGAGI in the germline V gene. The CDR3 is 14 residues long. The V end lost 6 bases, the J end lost 7 bases, and 18 bases lay between the germline ends. The CDR3 reads CASSFTPVLGTQYF. DNA for the CDR3: TGTGCCAGCAGCTTTACCCCGGTTCTCGGGACCCAGTACTTC.

There are many counts of this clonotype. V gene TRBV4-3 combines with J gene TRBJ1-5; 9 nucleotides match TRBD1. The germline V gene encodes CDR1 LGHNA and CDR2 YSLEER. This CDR3 contains 15 residues. Trimming at V came to 5 bases and at J to 1 base, leaving 3 bases not matched to a gene. The CDR3 here is CASSADRGSNQPQHF. The CDR3 DNA reads as TGCGCCAGCAGCGCGGACAGGGGCAGCAATCAGCCCCAGCATTTT.

This clonotype was recorded many times. V and J are TRBV7-8 and TRBJ2-2, with unresolved D. The CDR3 has 15 residues. Germline CDR1 SGHVS, CDR2 FQNEAQ. Trimming removed 3 bases from V and 4 bases from J, with 12 bases in between. The CDR3 nucleotides read TGTGCCAGCAGCTTGCTCAAACTGTTCACCGGGGAGCTGTTTTTT. Protein product: CASSLLKLFTGELFF.

The chain combines TRBV7-2 with TRBJ2-3; 16 nucleotides match TRBD2. The length of the CDR3 is 18 residues. V was pared by 5 bases and J by 2 bases, with 7 bases of the junction left unmatched. In germline, CDR1 is SGHTA, CDR2 FQGNSA. The CDR3 spells CASSPRGLAGGYTDTQYF. The CDR3 coding sequence is TGTGCCAGCAGCCCCCGGGGACTAGCGGGGGGGTACACAGATACGCAGTATTTT. Using reference TRBV7-2 and TRBJ2-3 for the parts outside the CDR3, the full variable domain is GAGVSQSPSNKVTEKGKDVELRCDPISGHTALYWYRQSLGQGLEFLIYFQGNSAPDKSGLPSDRFSAERTGGSVSTLTIQRTQQEDSAVYLCASSPRGLAGGYTDTQYFGPGTRLTVL.

The chain carries TRBV7-9 and TRBJ1-3; D ambiguous. CDR1 SEHNR and CDR2 FQNEAQ come from the germline V gene (reference sequence). The CDR3 is made up of 15 amino acids. V lost 2 bases and J lost 0, with 8 bases in between. Written as DNA, the CDR3 is TGTGCCAGCAGCTTAACGGGGTCCTCTGGAAACACCATATATTTT. This translates into CASSLTGSSGNTIYF.

The chain employs TRBV3-1 and TRBJ2-3; possibly TRBD2 for D (6 bases). Germline loops: CDR1 LGHDT, CDR2 YNNKEL (reference sequence). CDR3 length: 17 amino acids. Trimming stripped 4 bases from V and 5 bases from J, with 22 bases between. CDR3 residues: CASSRDTTSLEGDTQYF. The CDR3 coding sequence is TGTGCCAGCAGCCGAGACACAACATCCCTGGAGGGAGATACGCAGTATTTT.

This clonotype was seen at least ten times. The V gene is TRBV7-2, the J gene TRBJ1-5; no clear D gene. With 4 bases removed from V and 0 bases from J, the gap between germline ends came to 10 bases. The germline V gene has CDR1 SGHTA and CDR2 FQGNSA. The CDR3 is 15 residues long. DNA for the CDR3: TGTGCCAGCAGCTCAACAAGCTATAGCAATCAGCCCCAGCATTTT. Amino acid sequence: CASSSTSYSNQPQHF.

This clonotype was recorded many times. V gene TRBV20-1 combines with J gene TRBJ1-2; perhaps TRBD1 as D (6 bases). Trimming removed 6 bases at V and 8 bases at J, with 13 bases between. This CDR3 is built from 11 residues. Germline assignment: CDR1 DFQATT and CDR2 SNEGSKA (reference sequence). The CDR3 loop reads CSAGQGRGYTF. CDR3 in DNA: TGCAGTGCGGGCCAGGGGCGAGGCTACACCTTC.

This clonotype showed up just a few times. This chain links TRBV20-1 with TRBJ2-5, with D possibly TRBD2 on 5 matching bases. The germline gives CDR1 DFQATT, CDR2 SNEGSKA (reference sequence). The germline V and J ends were trimmed by 3 bases and 3 bases, with 14 bases remaining between them. This CDR3 has 14 amino acids. CDR3 loop: CSARVLTGKETQYF. Written as DNA, the CDR3 is TGCAGTGCTAGGGTCCTCACGGGGAAAGAGACCCAGTACTTC.

Ten or more counts support this clonotype. The chain couples TRBV4-3 to TRBJ2-7, with 9 nucleotides matching TRBD2. This CDR3 contains 15 residues. CDR1 is LGHNA, CDR2 YSLEER, per germline. Losses at the gene ends were 1 base for V and 3 bases for J; bases not matched to a gene: 4. The CDR3 sequence is CASSQGTSDYYEQYF. CDR3 nucleotides: TGCGCCAGCAGCCAAGGGACTAGCGATTACTACGAGCAGTACTTC.

This chain connects TRBV6-2 or TRBV6-3 to TRBJ2-1; tentative D call: TRBD1 (6 bases). The CDR3 has 14 amino acids. Per germline, CDR1 MNHEY and CDR2 SVGEGT. V lost 6 bases and J lost 6, with 15 bases in between. CDR3 in amino acids: CASSSPGQTNEQFF. DNA of the CDR3: TGTGCCAGCAGCTCGCCTGGACAGACCAATGAGCAGTTCTTC.

This clonotype has a count of ten or more. CDR3 amino acids: CASSQDRATDSPLHF. The CDR3 DNA reads TGTGCCAGCAGTCAGGACAGGGCCACCGATTCACCCCTCCACTTT. The chain recombines TRBV12-3 or TRBV12-4 with TRBJ1-6; 8 bases align to TRBD1. CDR3 length: 15 amino acids. With V trimmed by 5 bases and J by 8 bases, 8 bases remained unmatched.